This paragraph reports one T cell receptor beta chain. The antigen remains undetermined. Sequenced by immunoSEQ multiplex PCR; TCRdb stores in-frame clones only, minus some. The data show roughly 13,000 clones, about 73% seen once. This sample stems from a study of T cell repertoires in ileal Crohn's disease. Study information: Median disease duration was 7.9 years; 35% smoked at surgery.

CDR1 SGDLS and CDR2 YYNGEE come from the germline V gene. This CDR3 comprises 15 residues. The V gene lost 1 base and the J gene lost 7 bases, with 12 bases spanning the gap. Eligibility required adulthood, ileal or ileocolonic Crohn's disease and indicated ileocolonic resection. General study findings and limits: Endoscopic recurrence occurred in every patient whose clonality exceeded 26.8%. Clonal expansions were more frequent in active smokers than non-smokers at surgery.

J is TRBJ1-6 and V is TRBV9; tentatively, D is TRBD1 (5 bases). The material sequenced was ileal tissue. The clonotype comes from an adult with Crohn's disease. CDR3 nucleotide sequence: TGTGCCAGCAGCGTAAGGGCGACAGTAAATTCACCCCTCCACTTT. Translating it yields CASSVRATVNSPLHF.